Described below is a single T cell receptor (beta chain) sequence and its context. Trimming took 5 bases from V and 2 from J, leaving 10 bases between them. The CDR3 has 13 amino acids. From germline, CDR1 is MDHEN and CDR2 SYDVKM. This record belongs to a study of blood T cell repertoires in COVID-19. Study at large: Spain, Italy and the United States supplied samples that represented acute and convalescent COVID-19.

How the authors handled the data: Researchers report that nucleated cell counts were estimated from reference gene primer amplification. Data came from immunoSEQ multiplex PCR; TCRdb stores just in-frame clones and leaves some out. The DNA gave D and trimming, while V, J and clone size come from that table. The table lists approximately 260,000 clones, around 83% of them singletons. The chain couples TRBV28 to TRBJ2-7, with a tentative D call TRBD1 (5 bases). Input material: peripheral blood. The TCR was taken from a woman at least 80 years old with acute or convalescent COVID-19. The CDR3 sequence is CASSRGGPYEQYF. The DNA for the CDR3 is TGTGCCAGCAGTAGGGGCGGTCCCTACGAGCAGTACTTC.